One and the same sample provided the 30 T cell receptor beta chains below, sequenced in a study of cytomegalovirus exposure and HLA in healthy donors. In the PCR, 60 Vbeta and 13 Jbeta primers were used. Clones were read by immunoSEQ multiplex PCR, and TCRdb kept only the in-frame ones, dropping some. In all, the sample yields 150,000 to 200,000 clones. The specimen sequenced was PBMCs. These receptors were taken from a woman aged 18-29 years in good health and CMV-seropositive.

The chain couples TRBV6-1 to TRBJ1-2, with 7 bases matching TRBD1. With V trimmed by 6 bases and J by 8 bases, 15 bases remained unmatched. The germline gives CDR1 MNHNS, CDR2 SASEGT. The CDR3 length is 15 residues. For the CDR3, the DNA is TGTGCCAGCAGGGTCGACAGGGACAGTGTGAGGGGCTACACCTTC. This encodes CASRVDRDSVRGYTF.

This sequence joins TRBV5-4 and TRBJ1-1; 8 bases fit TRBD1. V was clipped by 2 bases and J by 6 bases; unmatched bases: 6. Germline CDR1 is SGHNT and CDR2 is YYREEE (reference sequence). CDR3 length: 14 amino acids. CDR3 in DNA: TGTGCCAGCAGCTTACGTCAACAGGGGGCTGAAGCTTTCTTT. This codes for CASSLRQQGAEAFF.

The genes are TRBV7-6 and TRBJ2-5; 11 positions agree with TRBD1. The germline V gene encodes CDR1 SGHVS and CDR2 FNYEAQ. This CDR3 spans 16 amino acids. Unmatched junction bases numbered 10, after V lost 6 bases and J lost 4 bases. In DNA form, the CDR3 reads TGTGCCAGCAGTTTCCGGGACAGGGGGAAAGGAGAGACCCAGTACTTC. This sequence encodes CASSFRDRGKGETQYF.

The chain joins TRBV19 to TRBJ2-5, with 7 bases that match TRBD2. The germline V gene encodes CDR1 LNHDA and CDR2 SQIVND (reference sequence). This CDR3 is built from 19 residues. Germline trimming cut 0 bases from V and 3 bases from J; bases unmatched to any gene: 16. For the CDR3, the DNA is TGTGCCAGTAGTATAGATCGATCGTCGGGGGAGGGACGAAAAGAGACCCAGTACTTC. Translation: CASSIDRSSGEGRKETQYF.

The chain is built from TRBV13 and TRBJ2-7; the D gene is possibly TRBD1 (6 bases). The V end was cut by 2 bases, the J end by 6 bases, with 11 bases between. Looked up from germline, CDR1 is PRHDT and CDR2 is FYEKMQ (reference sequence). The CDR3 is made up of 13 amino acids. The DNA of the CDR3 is TGTGCCAGCAGCTTAACAGGGATTGGCGAGCAGTACTTC. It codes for CASSLTGIGEQYF. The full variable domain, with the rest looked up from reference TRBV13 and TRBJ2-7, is AAGVIQSPRHLIKEKRETATLKCYPIPRHDTVYWYQQGPGQDPQFLISFYEKMQSDKGSIPDRFSAQQFSDYHSELNMSSLELGDSALYFCASSLTGIGEQYFGPGTRLTVT.

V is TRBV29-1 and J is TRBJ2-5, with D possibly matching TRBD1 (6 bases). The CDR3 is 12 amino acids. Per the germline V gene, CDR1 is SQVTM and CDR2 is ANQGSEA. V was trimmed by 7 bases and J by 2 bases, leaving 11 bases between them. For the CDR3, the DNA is TGCAGCGGACGGACAGCACAAGAGACCCAGTACTTC. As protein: CSGRTAQETQYF.

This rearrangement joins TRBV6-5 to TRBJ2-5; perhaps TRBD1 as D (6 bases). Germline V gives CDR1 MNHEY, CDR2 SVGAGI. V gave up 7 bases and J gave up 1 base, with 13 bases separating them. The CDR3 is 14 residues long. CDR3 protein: CASKRTASQETQYF. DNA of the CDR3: TGTGCCAGCAAGAGGACAGCCAGCCAAGAGACCCAGTACTTC.

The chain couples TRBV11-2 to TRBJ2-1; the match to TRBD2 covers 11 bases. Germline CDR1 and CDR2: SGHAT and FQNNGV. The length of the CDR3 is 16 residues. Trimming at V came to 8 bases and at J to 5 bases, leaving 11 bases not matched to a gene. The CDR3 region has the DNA TGTGCCAGCCGCGGTTCTAGCGGGAGGACTCACAATGAGCAGTTCTTC. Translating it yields CASRGSSGRTHNEQFF.

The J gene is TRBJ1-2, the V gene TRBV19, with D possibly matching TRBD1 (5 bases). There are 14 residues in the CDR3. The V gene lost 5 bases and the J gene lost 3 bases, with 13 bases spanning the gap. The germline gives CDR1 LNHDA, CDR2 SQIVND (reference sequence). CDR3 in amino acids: CASSPGGVDYGYTF. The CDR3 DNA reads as TGTGCCAGTAGTCCGGGGGGGGTAGACTATGGCTACACCTTC.

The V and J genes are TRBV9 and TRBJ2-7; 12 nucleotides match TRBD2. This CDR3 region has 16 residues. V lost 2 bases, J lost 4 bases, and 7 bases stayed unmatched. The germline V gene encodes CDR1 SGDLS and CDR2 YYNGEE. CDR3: CASSVARTSGMYEQYF. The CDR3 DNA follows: TGTGCCAGCAGCGTCGCACGGACTAGCGGGATGTACGAGCAGTACTTC.

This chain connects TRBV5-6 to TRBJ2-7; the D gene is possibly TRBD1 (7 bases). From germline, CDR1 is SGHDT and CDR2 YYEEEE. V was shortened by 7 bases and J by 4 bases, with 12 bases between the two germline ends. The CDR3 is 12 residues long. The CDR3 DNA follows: TGTGCCAGCTCACAGGGGAGGTACGAGCAGTACTTC. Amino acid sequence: CASSQGRYEQYF.

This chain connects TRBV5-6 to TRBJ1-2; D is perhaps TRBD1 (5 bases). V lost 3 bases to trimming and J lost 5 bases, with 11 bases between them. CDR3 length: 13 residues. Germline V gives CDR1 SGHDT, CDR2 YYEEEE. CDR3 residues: CASSSTTVYGYTF. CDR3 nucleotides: TGTGCCAGCAGCTCAACGACAGTGTATGGCTACACCTTC. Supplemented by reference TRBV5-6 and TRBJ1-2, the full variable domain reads DAGVTQSPTHLIKTRGQQVTLRCSPKSGHDTVSWYQQALGQGPQFIFQYYEEEERQRGNFPDRFSGHQFPNYSSELNVNALLLGDSALYLCASSSTTVYGYTFGSGTRLTVV.

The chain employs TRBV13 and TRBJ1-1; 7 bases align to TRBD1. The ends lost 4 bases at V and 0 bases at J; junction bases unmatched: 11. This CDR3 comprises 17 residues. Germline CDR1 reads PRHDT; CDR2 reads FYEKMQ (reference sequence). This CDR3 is CASSSRTDRAMNTEAFF. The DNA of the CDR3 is TGTGCCAGCAGCTCCCGGACAGACAGGGCCATGAACACTGAAGCTTTCTTT. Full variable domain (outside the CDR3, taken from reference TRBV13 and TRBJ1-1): AAGVIQSPRHLIKEKRETATLKCYPIPRHDTVYWYQQGPGQDPQFLISFYEKMQSDKGSIPDRFSAQQFSDYHSELNMSSLELGDSALYFCASSSRTDRAMNTEAFFGQGTRLTVV.

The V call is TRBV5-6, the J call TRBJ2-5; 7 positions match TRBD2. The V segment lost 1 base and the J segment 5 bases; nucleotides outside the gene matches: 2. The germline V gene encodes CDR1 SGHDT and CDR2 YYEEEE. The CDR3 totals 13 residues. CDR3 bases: TGTGCCAGCAGCTTGTGGGGAGGGGAGACCCAGTACTTC. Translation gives CASSLWGGETQYF.

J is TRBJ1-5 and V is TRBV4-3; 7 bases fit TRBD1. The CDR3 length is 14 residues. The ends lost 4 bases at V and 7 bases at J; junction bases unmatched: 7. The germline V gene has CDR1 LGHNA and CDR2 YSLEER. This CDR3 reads CASSPSTGYQPQHF. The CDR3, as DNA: TGCGCCAGCAGCCCCTCGACAGGGTACCAGCCCCAGCATTTT.

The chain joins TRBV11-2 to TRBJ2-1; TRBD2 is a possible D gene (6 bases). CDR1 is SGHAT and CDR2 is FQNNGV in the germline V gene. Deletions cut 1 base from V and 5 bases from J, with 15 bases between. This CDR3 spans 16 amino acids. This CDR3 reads CASSLVWTIINNEQFF. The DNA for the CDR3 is TGTGCCAGCAGCTTAGTATGGACTATCATAAACAATGAGCAGTTCTTC.

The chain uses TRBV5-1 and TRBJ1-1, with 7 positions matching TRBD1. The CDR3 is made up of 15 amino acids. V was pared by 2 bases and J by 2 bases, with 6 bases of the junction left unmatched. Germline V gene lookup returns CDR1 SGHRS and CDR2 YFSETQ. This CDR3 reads CASSFVGTENTEAFF. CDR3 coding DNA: TGCGCCAGCAGCTTCGTCGGGACAGAAAACACTGAAGCTTTCTTT.

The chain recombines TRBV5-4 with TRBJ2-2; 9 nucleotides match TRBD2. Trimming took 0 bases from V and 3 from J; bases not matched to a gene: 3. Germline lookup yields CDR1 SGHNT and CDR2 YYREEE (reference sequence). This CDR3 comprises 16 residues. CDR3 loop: CASSLARGGDTGELFF. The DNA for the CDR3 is TGTGCCAGCAGCTTGGCCCGCGGGGGGGACACCGGGGAGCTGTTTTTT.

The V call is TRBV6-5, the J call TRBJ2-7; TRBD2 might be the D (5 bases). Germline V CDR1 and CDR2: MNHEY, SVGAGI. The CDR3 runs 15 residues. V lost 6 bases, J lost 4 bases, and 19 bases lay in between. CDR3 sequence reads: CASSKRVTTGYEQYF. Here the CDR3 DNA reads TGTGCCAGCAGCAAACGGGTGACTACCGGATACGAGCAGTACTTC.

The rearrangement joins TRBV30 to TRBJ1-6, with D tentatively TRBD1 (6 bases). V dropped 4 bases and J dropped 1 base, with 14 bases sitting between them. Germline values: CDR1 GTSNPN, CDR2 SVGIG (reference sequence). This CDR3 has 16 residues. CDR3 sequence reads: CAWTDAQGSYNSPLHF. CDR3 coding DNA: TGTGCCTGGACCGACGCACAGGGTTCCTATAATTCACCCCTCCACTTT.

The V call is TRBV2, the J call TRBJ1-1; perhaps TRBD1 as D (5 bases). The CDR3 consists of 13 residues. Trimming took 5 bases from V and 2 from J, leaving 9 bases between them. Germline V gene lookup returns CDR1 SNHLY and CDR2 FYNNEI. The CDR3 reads CASSQTVNTEAFF. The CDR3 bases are TGTGCCAGCAGTCAGACAGTTAACACTGAAGCTTTCTTT.

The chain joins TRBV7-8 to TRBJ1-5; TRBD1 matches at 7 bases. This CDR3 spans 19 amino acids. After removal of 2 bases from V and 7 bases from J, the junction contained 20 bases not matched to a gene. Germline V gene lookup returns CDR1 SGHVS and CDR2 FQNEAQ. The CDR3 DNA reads TGTGCCAGCAGCTTAATTAATGTTGGAGGGGGCGGCTTAGGACAGCCCCAGCATTTT. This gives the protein CASSLINVGGGGLGQPQHF.

CDR3 DNA sequence: TGCAGTGCCCCCCTAGCGGGGGATTACAATGAGCAGTTCTTC. Amino acids: CSAPLAGDYNEQFF. The V call is TRBV29-1, the J call TRBJ2-1; 10 nucleotides align to TRBD2. The CDR3 sequence is 14 residues long. Germline CDR1 SQVTM, CDR2 ANQGSEA.

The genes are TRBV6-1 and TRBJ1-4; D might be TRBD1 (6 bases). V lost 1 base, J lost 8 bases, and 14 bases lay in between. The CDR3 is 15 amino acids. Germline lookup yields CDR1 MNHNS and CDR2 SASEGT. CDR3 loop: CASSEGRQGIEKLFF. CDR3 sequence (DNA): TGTGCCAGCAGTGAAGGGAGGCAGGGGATAGAAAAACTGTTTTTT.

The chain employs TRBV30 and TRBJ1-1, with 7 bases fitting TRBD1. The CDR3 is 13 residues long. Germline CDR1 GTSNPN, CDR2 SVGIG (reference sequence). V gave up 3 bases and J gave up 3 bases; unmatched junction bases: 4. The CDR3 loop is CAWSRDSYTEAFF. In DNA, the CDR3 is TGTGCCTGGAGCCGGGACAGTTACACTGAAGCTTTCTTT.

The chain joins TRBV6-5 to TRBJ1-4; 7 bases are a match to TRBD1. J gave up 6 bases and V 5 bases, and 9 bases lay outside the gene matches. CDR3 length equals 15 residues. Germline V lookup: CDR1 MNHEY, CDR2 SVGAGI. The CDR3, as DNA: TGTGCCAGCAGTCCGACCGGGACAGTCTATGAAAAACTGTTTTTT. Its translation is CASSPTGTVYEKLFF.

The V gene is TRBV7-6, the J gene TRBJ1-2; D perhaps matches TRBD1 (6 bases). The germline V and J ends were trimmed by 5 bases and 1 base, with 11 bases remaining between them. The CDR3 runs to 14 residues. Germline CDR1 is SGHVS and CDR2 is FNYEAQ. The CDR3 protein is CASSPTGINYGYTF. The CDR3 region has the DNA TGTGCCAGCAGCCCCACAGGGATTAACTATGGCTACACCTTC. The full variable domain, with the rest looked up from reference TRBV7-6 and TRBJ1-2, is GAGVSQSPRYKVTKRGQDVALRCDPISGHVSLYWYRQALGQGPEFLTYFNYEAQQDKSGLPNDRFSAERPEGSISTLTIQRTEQRDSAMYRCASSPTGINYGYTFGSGTRLTVV.

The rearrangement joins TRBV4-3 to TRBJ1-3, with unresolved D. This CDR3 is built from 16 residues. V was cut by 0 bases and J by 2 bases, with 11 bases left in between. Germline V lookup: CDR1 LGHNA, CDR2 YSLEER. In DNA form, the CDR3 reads TGCGCCAGCAGCCAAGATCGTCGGGTTGCTGGAAACACCATATATTTT. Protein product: CASSQDRRVAGNTIYF.

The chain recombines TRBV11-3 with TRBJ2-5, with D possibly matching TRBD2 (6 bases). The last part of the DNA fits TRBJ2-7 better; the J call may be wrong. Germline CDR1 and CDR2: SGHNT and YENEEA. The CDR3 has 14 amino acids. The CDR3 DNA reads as TGTGCCAGCAGCTTGCGTGCGGGGACCAACGAGCAGTACTTC. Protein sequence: CASSLRAGTNEQYF.

CDR3 region: CASSEGTGINYYEQYF. The CDR3 region has the DNA TGTGCCAGCAGTGAAGGGACCGGGATTAATTACTACGAGCAGTACTTC. The chain couples TRBV6-1 to TRBJ2-7; perhaps TRBD2 as D (5 bases). Looked up from germline, CDR1 is MNHNS and CDR2 is SASEGT. The V and J ends lost 1 base and 3 bases respectively, with 16 bases between them. This CDR3 has 16 residues.